Shown below are 17 T cell receptor beta chains from a single sample sequenced in a study of Graves' ophthalmopathy and Graves' hyperthyroidism. Amplified TCR beta CDR3 regions were obtained using RNA transcripts as template. HTBI-primed RT-PCR formed the first round, and a multiplex PCR formed the second. TCRdb re-analysed the multiplex PCR reads in MiXCR, keeping a single row per CDR3 protein. This sample has over 650,000 distinct CDR3 sequences, with about two fifths found just once. The specimen was peripheral blood. The receptor source for this set is an adult man with Graves' ophthalmopathy.

Notes on this clonotype: A read error may account for a junction end that differs from germline. V gene TRBV7-2 combines with J gene TRBJ1-6, with D uncertain. Germline V gene data show CDR1 as SGHTA and CDR2 as FQGNSA. This CDR3 region has 16 residues. In DNA form, the CDR3 reads TGCGCCAGCAGCCAAGATAGGCCCCTAGGAGGTTCACCCCTCCACTTT. It codes for CASSQDRPLGGSPLHF.

The rearrangement joins TRBV20-1 to TRBJ1-2, with D unclear. V lost 1 base and J lost 7, with 16 bases in between. The CDR3 has 14 residues. CDR1 DFQATT and CDR2 SNEGSKA come from the germline V gene (reference sequence). CDR3 residues: CSARGSGGNFGYTF. DNA of the CDR3: TGCAGTGCTAGAGGGTCAGGTGGGAATTTTGGCTACACCTTC.

The chain joins TRBV20-1 to TRBJ2-5; 9 bases map to TRBD1. CDR3 size: 14 residues. CDR1 and CDR2 (germline): DFQATT, SNEGSKA (reference sequence). The trim removed 3 bases at V and 5 bases at J, leaving 7 bases unmatched. DNA for the CDR3: TGCAGTGCTAGTCCCCGGGACAGGGTGGAGACCCAGTACTTC. It translates to CSASPRDRVETQYF.

This clonotype has at least ten counts. This chain links TRBV15 with TRBJ1-3; D not certain. V dropped 4 bases and J dropped 6 bases, with 13 bases sitting between them. The CDR3 consists of 14 residues. The germline CDR1 and CDR2 sequences are LNHNV and YYDKDF (reference sequence). CDR3 protein: CATSTAFLENTIYF. CDR3 nucleotides: TGTGCCACCAGCACGGCCTTCCTCGAAAACACCATATATTTT.

As for this clonotype: This sequence may be a read error, since a much larger clone differs from it by one base. The rearrangement uses TRBV11-2 and TRBJ1-1; D unresolved. The CDR3 sequence is 14 residues long. CDR1 and CDR2 (germline): SGHAT, FQNNGV. V lost 2 bases to trimming and J lost 2 bases, with 9 bases between them. CDR3 region: CASSLPSINTEAFF. CDR3 nucleotide sequence: TGTGCCAGCAGCTTACCCAGTATCAACACTGAAGCTTTCTTT.

This rearrangement joins TRBV5-1 to TRBJ1-2, with 9 nucleotides matching TRBD1. With V trimmed by 3 bases and J by 7 bases, 7 bases remained unmatched. This CDR3 has 14 amino acids. Per germline, CDR1 SGHRS and CDR2 YFSETQ. CDR3 DNA sequence: TGCGCCAGCAGCTCAGGGGACAGGGCTCTTGGCTACACCTTC. This translates into CASSSGDRALGYTF. The entire variable domain, with the rest obtained from reference TRBV5-1 and TRBJ1-2, is as follows: KAGVTQTPRYLIKTRGQQVTLSCSPISGHRSVSWYQQTPGQGLQFLFEYFSETQRNKGNFPGRFSGRQFSNSRSEMNVSTLELGDSALYLCASSSGDRALGYTFGSGTRLTVV.

This clonotype was observed at least ten times. The V call is TRBV10-3, the J call TRBJ1-1; TRBD1 might be the D (5 bases). The V gene's germline CDR1 is ENHRY and CDR2 SYGVKD. The CDR3 totals 12 residues. V shed 2 bases and J shed 4 bases, with 5 bases lying between them. The CDR3: CAISEGTTEAFF. In DNA form, the CDR3 reads TGTGCCATCAGTGAGGGGACCACTGAAGCTTTCTTT.

This clonotype has only a few counts. The gene calls are TRBV4-3 and TRBJ2-2; TRBD1 matches at 8 bases. V shed 1 base, J shed 5 bases, and the junction held 9 bases outside the gene matches. The germline gives CDR1 LGHNA, CDR2 YSLEER. The CDR3 runs 17 residues. The CDR3 DNA is TGCGCCAGCAGCCAAGTCGGCCTGGACAGGGTAACCGGGGAGCTGTTTTTT. Protein product: CASSQVGLDRVTGELFF.

This clonotype was picked up many times. This rearrangement joins TRBV25-1 to TRBJ1-2, with a weak D call TRBD1 (6 bases). CDR1 and CDR2 (germline): MGHDK, SYGVNS. V was cut by 0 bases and J by 7 bases, with 15 bases left in between. The CDR3 totals 15 residues. CDR3 coding DNA: TGTGCCAGCAGTGAATATGGGGACACATCTCTTGGCTACACCTTC. Its protein is CASSEYGDTSLGYTF.

J is TRBJ2-2 and V is TRBV11-2; maybe TRBD1 (6 bases). Per the germline V gene, CDR1 is SGHAT and CDR2 is FQNNGV. The V end lost 8 bases, the J end lost 4 bases, and 23 bases lay between the germline ends. CDR3 length: 17 residues. Here the CDR3 reads CASGTTRWGLGTGELFF. The CDR3 DNA reads as TGTGCCAGCGGCACCACAAGGTGGGGGCTGGGCACCGGGGAGCTGTTTTTT.

As concerns this clonotype: A read error is possible here, since a much larger clone lies one base away. The V gene is TRBV20-1, the J gene TRBJ2-5, with D unresolved. The germline V and J ends were trimmed by 7 bases and 3 bases, with 9 bases remaining between them. The CDR3 runs to 11 residues. Germline CDR1 is DFQATT and CDR2 is SNEGSKA (reference sequence). CDR3 bases: TGCAGTGTTATCGCTAAAGAGACCCAGTACTTC. It translates to CSVIAKETQYF.

This clonotype has at least ten counts. CDR3 residues: CATRSGHTPDIYEQYF. The CDR3 coding sequence is TGTGCCACGCGGTCGGGACACACCCCTGATATCTACGAGCAGTACTTC. The chain recombines TRBV10-3 with TRBJ2-7; D perhaps matches TRBD1 (6 bases). V was pared by 10 bases and J by 3 bases, with 25 bases between. This CDR3 contains 16 residues. Germline V CDR1 and CDR2: ENHRY, SYGVKD.

A single count supports this clonotype. The genes are TRBV24-1 and TRBJ2-7; D is perhaps TRBD1 (6 bases). Germline CDR1 reads KGHDR; CDR2 reads SFDVKD. The V end was cut by 8 bases, the J end by 3 bases, with 13 bases between. The CDR3 length is 13 residues. CDR3 sequence reads: CATTDDRSYEQYF. The CDR3 bases are TGTGCCACCACTGACGACAGGAGCTACGAGCAGTACTTC.

This chain links TRBV7-9 with TRBJ2-7, with 11 nucleotides matching TRBD2. Germline V gene lookup returns CDR1 SEHNR and CDR2 FQNEAQ (reference sequence). The CDR3 spans 13 residues. J was trimmed by 11 bases and V by 2 bases; bases with no gene match: 5. The CDR3 sequence is CASSLLSGRGKYF. The CDR3 coding sequence is TGTGCCAGCAGCTTACTTAGCGGGAGGGGGAAGTACTTC.

The chain employs TRBV29-1 and TRBJ1-2; 9 bases line up with TRBD1. CDR1 and CDR2 (germline): SQVTM, ANQGSEA. The V gene end was trimmed by 8 bases and the J gene end by 4 bases; junction bases not matched to a gene: 2. The CDR3 consists of 11 residues. CDR3 in amino acids: CSIQGAYGYTF. The DNA for the CDR3 is TGCAGCATACAGGGGGCCTATGGCTACACCTTC.

Notes on this clonotype: A much larger clone sits a single nucleotide away, making a read error possible. V usage is TRBV7-2 and J usage is TRBJ2-2, with D hard to call. The germline V gene encodes CDR1 SGHTA and CDR2 FQGNSA. The CDR3 has 15 amino acids. The CDR3: CAGSLRRRNTGELFF. In DNA form, the CDR3 reads TGTGCCGGCAGCTTGCGACGTAGGAACACCGGGGAGCTGTTTTTT.

In this sample, this clonotype turned up many times. The chain carries TRBV7-2 and TRBJ2-7; 9 nucleotides match TRBD2. Germline values: CDR1 SGHTA, CDR2 FQGNSA. Trimming took 3 bases from V and 2 from J; bases not matched to a gene: 5. The CDR3 is 15 residues long. The CDR3 sequence is CASSLGAGGTYEQYF. The DNA for the CDR3 is TGTGCCAGCAGCTTGGGAGCGGGGGGCACCTACGAGCAGTACTTC.